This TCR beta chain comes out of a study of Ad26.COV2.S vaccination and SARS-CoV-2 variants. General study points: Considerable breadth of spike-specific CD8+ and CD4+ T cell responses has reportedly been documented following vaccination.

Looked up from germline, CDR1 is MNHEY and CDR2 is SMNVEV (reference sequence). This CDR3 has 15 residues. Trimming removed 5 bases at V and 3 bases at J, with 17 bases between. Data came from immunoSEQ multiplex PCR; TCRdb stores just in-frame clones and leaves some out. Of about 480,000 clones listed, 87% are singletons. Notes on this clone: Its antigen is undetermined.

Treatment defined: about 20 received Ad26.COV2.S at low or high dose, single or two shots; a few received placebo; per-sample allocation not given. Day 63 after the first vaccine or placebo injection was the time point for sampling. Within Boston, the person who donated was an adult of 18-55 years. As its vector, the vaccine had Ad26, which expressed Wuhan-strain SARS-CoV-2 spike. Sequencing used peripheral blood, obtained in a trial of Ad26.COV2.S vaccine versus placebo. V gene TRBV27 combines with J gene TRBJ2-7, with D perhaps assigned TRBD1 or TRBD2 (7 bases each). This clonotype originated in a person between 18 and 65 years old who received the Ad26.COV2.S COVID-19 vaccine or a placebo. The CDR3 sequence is CASSPRGGVDYEQYF. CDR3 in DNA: TGTGCCAGCAGTCCCAGGGGGGGCGTGGACTACGAGCAGTACTTC.